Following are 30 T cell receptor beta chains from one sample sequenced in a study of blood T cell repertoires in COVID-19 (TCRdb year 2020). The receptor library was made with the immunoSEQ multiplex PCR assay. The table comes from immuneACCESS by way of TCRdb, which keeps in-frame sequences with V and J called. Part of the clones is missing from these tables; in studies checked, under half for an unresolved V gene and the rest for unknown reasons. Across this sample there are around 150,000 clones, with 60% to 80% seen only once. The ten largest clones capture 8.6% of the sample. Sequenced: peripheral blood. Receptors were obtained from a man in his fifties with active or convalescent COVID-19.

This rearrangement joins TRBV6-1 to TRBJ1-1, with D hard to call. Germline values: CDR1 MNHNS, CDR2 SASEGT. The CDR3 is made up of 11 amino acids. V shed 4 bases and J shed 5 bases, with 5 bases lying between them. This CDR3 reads CASSGGTEAFF. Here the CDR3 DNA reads TGTGCCAGCAGTGGAGGGACTGAAGCTTTCTTT.

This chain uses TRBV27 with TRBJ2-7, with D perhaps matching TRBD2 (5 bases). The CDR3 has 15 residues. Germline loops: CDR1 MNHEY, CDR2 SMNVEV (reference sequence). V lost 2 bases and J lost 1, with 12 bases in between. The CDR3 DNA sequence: TGTGCCAGCAGTTTAGTGGGAGAGGTGTCCTACGAGCAGTACTTC. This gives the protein CASSLVGEVSYEQYF.

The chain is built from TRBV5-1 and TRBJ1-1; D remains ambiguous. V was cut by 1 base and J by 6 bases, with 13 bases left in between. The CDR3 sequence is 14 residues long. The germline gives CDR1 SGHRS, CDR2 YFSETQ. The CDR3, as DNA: TGCGCCAGCAGCTTGATATCTGGAGTCGCTGAAGCTTTCTTT. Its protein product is CASSLISGVAEAFF. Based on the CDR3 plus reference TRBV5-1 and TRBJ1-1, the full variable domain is KAGVTQTPRYLIKTRGQQVTLSCSPISGHRSVSWYQQTPGQGLQFLFEYFSETQRNKGNFPGRFSGRQFSNSRSEMNVSTLELGDSALYLCASSLISGVAEAFFGQGTRLTVV.

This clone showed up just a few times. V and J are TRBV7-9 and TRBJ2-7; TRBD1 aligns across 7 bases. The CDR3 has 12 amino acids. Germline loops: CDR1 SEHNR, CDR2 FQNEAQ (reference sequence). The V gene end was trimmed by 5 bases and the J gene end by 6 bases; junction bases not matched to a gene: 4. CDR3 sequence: CASSRRDSEQYF. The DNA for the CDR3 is TGTGCCAGCAGCCGCCGGGACAGCGAGCAGTACTTC.

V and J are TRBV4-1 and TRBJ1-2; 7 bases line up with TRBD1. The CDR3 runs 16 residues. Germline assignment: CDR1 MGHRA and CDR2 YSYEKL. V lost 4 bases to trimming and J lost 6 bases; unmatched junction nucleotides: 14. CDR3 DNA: TGCGCCAGCAGCCGAGCTTCGGGACAGCCAAACGATGGCTACACCTTC. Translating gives CASSRASGQPNDGYTF.

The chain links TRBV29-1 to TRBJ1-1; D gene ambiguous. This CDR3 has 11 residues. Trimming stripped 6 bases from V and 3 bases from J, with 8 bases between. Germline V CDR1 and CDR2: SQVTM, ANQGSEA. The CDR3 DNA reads TGCAGCGTCGGGGAAGACACTGAAGCTTTCTTT. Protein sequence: CSVGEDTEAFF.

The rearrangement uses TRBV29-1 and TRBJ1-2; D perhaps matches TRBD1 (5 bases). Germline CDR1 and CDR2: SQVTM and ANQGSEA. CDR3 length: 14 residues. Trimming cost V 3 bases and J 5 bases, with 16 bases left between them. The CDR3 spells CSVDVARGGYGYTF. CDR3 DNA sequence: TGCAGCGTTGATGTGGCTAGGGGTGGATATGGCTACACCTTC. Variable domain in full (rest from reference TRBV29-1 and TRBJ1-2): SAVISQKPSRDICQRGTSLTIQCQVDSQVTMMFWYRQQPGQSLTLIATANQGSEATYESGFVIDKFPISRPNLTFSTLTVSNMSPEDSSIYLCSVDVARGGYGYTFGSGTRLTVV.

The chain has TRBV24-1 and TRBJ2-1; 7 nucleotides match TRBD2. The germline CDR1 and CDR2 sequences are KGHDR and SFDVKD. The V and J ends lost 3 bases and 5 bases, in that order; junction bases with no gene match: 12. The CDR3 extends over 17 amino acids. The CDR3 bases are TGTGCCACCAGTGATCCCCCTGGGAGCGGGATGGACAATGAGCAGTTCTTC. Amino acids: CATSDPPGSGMDNEQFF.

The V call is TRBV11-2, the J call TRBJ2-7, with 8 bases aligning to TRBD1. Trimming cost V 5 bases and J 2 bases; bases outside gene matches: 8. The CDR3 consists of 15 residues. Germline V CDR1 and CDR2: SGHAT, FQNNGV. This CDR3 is CASSPRTGIAYEQYF. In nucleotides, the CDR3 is TGTGCCAGCAGCCCACGGACAGGGATAGCCTACGAGCAGTACTTC.

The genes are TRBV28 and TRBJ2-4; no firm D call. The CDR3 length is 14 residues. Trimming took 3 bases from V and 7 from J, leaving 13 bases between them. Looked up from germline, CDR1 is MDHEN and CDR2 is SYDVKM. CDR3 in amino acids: CASSLRRRPNIQYF. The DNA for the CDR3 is TGTGCCAGCAGTTTGAGGAGAAGACCCAACATTCAGTACTTC.

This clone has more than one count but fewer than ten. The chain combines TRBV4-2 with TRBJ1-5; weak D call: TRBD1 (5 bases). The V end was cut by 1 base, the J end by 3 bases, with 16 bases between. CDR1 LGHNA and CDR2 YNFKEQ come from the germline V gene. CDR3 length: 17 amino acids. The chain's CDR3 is CASSQGDSDRYNQPQHF. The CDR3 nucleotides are TGTGCCAGCAGCCAAGGGGACTCGGACCGATACAATCAGCCCCAGCATTTT.

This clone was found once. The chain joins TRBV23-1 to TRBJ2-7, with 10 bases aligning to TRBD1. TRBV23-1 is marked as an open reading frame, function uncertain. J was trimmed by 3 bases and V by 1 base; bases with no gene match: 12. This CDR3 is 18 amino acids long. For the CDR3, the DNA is TGCGCCAGCAGTCAATGGGGACAGGGGTGGAGCGGGATCTACGAGCAGTACTTC. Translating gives CASSQWGQGWSGIYEQYF.

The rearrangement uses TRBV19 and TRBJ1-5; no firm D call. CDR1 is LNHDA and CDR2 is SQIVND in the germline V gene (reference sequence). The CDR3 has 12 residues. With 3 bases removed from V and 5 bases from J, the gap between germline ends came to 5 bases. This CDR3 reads CASSMGDQPQHF. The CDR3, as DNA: TGTGCCAGTAGTATGGGAGATCAGCCCCAGCATTTT.

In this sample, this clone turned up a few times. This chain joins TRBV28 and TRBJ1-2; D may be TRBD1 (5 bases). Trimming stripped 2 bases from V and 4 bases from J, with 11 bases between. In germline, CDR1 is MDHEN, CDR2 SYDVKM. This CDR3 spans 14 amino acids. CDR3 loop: CASSLAQGPYGYTF. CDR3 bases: TGTGCCAGCAGTTTAGCCCAGGGTCCCTATGGCTACACCTTC.

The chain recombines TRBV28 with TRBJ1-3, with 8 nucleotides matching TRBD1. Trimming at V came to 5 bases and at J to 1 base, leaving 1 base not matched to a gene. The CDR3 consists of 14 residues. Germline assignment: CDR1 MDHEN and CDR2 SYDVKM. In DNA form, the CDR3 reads TGTGCCAGCAGTGACAGGGGATCTGGAAACACCATATATTTT. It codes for CASSDRGSGNTIYF.

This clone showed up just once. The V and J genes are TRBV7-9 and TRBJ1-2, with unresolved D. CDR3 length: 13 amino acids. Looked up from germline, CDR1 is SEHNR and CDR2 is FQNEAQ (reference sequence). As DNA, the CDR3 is TGTGCTACGAGGGCCGGTTCTAACTATGGCTACACCTTC. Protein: CATRAGSNYGYTF.

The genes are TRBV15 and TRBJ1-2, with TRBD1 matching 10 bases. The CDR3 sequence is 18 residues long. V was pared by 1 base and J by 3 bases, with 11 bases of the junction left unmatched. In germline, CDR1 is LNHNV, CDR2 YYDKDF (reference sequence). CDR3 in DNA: TGTGCCACCAGCAGAGTTCCGGGACAGGGGCCGTTTGACTATGGCTACACCTTC. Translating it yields CATSRVPGQGPFDYGYTF.

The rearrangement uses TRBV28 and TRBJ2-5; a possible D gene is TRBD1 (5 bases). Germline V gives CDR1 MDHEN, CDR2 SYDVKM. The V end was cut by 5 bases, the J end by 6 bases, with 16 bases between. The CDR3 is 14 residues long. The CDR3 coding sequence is TGTGCCAGCAGTCCGAATCAGGGTACGAAGACCCAGTACTTC. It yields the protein CASSPNQGTKTQYF.

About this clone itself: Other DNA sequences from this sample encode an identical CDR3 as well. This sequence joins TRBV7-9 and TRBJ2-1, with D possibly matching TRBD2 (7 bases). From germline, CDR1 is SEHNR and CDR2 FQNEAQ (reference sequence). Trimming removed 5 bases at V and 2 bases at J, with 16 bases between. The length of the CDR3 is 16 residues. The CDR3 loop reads CASSPGGGGAYNEQFF. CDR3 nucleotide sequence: TGTGCCAGCAGCCCGGGGGGAGGGGGAGCCTACAATGAGCAGTTCTTC.

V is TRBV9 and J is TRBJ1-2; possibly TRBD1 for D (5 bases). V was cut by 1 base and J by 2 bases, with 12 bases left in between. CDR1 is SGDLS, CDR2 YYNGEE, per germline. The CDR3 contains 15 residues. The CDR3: CASSVSGGANYGYTF. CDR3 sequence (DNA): TGTGCCAGCAGCGTATCGGGAGGGGCCAACTATGGCTACACCTTC.

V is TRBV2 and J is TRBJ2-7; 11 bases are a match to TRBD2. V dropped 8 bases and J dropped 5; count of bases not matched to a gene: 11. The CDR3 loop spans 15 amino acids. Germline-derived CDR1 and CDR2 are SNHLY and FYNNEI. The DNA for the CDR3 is TGTGCCAGCCTGCCCCTAGCGGGAGGCGGGAACGAGCAGTACTTC. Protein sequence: CASLPLAGGGNEQYF.

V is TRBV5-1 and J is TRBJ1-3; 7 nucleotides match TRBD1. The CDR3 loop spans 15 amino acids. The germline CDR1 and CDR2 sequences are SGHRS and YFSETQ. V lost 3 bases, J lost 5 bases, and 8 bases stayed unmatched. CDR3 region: CASSSPPGQRNTIYF. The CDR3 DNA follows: TGCGCCAGCAGCTCCCCGCCGGGACAGAGAAACACCATATATTTT. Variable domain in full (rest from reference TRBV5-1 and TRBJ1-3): KAGVTQTPRYLIKTRGQQVTLSCSPISGHRSVSWYQQTPGQGLQFLFEYFSETQRNKGNFPGRFSGRQFSNSRSEMNVSTLELGDSALYLCASSSPPGQRNTIYFGEGSWLTVV.

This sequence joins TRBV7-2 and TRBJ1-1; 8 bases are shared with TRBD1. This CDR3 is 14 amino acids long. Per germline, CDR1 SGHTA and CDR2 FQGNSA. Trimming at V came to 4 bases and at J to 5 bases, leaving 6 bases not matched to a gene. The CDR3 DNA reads TGTGCCAGCAGCTACGGACAGGGATGGACTGAAGCTTTCTTT. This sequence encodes CASSYGQGWTEAFF.

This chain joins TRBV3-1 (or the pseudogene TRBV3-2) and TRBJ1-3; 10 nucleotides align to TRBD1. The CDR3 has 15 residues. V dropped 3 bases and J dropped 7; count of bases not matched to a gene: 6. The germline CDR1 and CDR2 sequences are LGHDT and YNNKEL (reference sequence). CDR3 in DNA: TGTGCCAGCAGCCAGAGACAGGGGGCTTACAACACCATATATTTT. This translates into CASSQRQGAYNTIYF.

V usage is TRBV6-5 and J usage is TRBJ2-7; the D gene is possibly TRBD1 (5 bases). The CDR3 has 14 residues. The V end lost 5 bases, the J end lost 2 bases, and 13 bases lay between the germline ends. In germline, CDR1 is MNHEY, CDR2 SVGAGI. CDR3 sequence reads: CASSPQAGAYEQYF. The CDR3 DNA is TGTGCCAGCAGTCCACAGGCAGGAGCCTACGAGCAGTACTTC.

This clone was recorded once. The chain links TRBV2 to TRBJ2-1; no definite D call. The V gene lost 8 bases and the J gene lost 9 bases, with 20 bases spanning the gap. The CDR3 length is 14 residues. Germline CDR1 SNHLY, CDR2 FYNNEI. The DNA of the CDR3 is TGTGCCAGCCTGTTTGCATCCCAGAAGATTGAGCAGTTCTTC. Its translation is CASLFASQKIEQFF.

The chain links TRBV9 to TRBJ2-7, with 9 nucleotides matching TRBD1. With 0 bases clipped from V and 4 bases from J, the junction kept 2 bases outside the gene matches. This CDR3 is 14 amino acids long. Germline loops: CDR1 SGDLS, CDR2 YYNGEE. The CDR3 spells CASSVGGQGYEQYF. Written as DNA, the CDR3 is TGTGCCAGCAGCGTAGGGGGACAGGGTTACGAGCAGTACTTC.

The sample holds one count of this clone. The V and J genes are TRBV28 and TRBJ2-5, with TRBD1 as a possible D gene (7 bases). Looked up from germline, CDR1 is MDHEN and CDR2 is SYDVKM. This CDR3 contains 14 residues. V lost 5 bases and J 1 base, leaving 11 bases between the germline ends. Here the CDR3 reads CASSPGDSQETQYF. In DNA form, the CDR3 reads TGTGCCAGCAGTCCGGGGGACAGCCAAGAGACCCAGTACTTC.

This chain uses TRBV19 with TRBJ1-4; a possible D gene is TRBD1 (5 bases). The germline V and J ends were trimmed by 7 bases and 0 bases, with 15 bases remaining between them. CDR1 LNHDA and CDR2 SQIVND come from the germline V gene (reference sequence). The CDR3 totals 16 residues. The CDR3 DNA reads TGTGCCAGTAAGACGACAGCCGCTGCAACTAATGAAAAACTGTTTTTT. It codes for CASKTTAAATNEKLFF.

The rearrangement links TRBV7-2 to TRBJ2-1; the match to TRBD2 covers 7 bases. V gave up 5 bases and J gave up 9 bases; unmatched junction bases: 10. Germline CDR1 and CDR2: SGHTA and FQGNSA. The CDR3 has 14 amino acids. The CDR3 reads CASSELGTMTEQFF. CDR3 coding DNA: TGTGCCAGCAGCGAATTAGGGACTATGACTGAGCAGTTCTTC. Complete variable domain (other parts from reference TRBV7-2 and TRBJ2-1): GAGVSQSPSNKVTEKGKDVELRCDPISGHTALYWYRQSLGQGLEFLIYFQGNSAPDKSGLPSDRFSAERTGGSVSTLTIQRTQQEDSAVYLCASSELGTMTEQFFGPGTRLTVL.